This T cell receptor (beta chain) appears in the sequencing data of a study of T cells in Graves' hyperthyroidism and ophthalmopathy. Study findings and constraints: A model using 13 V-J features told ophthalmopathy apart from stable hyperthyroidism.

Germline V gene data show CDR1 as SNHLY and CDR2 as FYNNEI. The J segment lost 5 bases and the V segment lost 6 bases, leaving 5 bases of the junction unmatched. This CDR3 comprises 14 residues. Concerning this clonotype itself: Antigen specificity is unknown.

TCR beta CDR3 regions were amplified from RNA transcripts. The HTBI primer set served for first-round RT-PCR of the TCR CDR3. TCRdb recomputed calls from the multiplex PCR reads with MiXCR, one row per CDR3 protein. The sample yields hundreds of thousands of distinct CDR3 sequences, around 46% seen once. This clonotype was sampled from a woman younger than 30 with Graves' hyperthyroidism. The sequenced sample consisted of peripheral blood or thyroid tissue (not recorded which). The chain combines TRBV2 with TRBJ2-7; the match to TRBD1 covers 12 bases. The CDR3 bases are TGTGCCAGCAGCGTGGGACAGGGGGCGAACGAGCAGTACTTC. It translates to CASSVGQGANEQYF.